This is a list of T cell receptor beta chains from one sample in a study of shared clonotypes between healthy human individuals. Assay: immunoSEQ multiplex PCR; the TCRdb copy retains only in-frame clones and omits some. Among over 2 million clones listed, approximately 94% were seen once. Sequenced input: naive CD8+ T cells sorted from blood. These receptors came from a man between 18 and 35 years old in good health. Both conserved end residues are part of each CDR3. A D gene is named only where the DNA matches it firmly. Clone size appears in some rows only: once, few, many, or a class for an expanded clone.

J gene: TRBJ2-7
D gene: TRBD1
V gene: TRBV6-1
clone size: -
CDR3 protein: CASSDWTGGEQYF
CDR3 DNA: TGTGCCAGCAGTGATTGGACAGGGGGAGAGCAGTACTTC

J gene: TRBJ2-6
D gene: TRBD2
V gene: TRBV2
clone size: -
CDR3 protein: CASGAGGPSGANVLTF
CDR3 DNA: TGTGCCAGCGGAGCGGGGGGGCCGTCTGGGGCCAACGTCCTGACTTTC

J gene: TRBJ2-1
D gene: -
V gene: TRBV11-2
clone size: -
CDR3 protein: CASSPHFGGGDEQFF
CDR3 DNA: TGTGCCAGCAGCCCCCACTTCGGGGGAGGCGATGAGCAGTTCTTC

J gene: TRBJ2-7
D gene: TRBD2
V gene: TRBV7-9
clone size: once
CDR3 protein: CASSLIGGSSYEQYF
CDR3 DNA: TGTGCCAGCAGCTTAATTGGCGGGAGCTCCTACGAGCAGTACTTC

J gene: TRBJ1-1
D gene: -
V gene: TRBV5-4
clone size: -
CDR3 protein: CASSLGRTEAFF
CDR3 DNA: TGTGCCAGCAGCTTGGGACGGACTGAAGCTTTCTTT

J gene: TRBJ2-5
D gene: TRBD2
V gene: TRBV4-3
clone size: once
CDR3 protein: CASSQDGTSGRRETQYF
CDR3 DNA: TGCGCCAGCAGCCAAGACGGGACTAGCGGGAGGCGAGAGACCCAGTACTTC

J gene: TRBJ2-7
D gene: TRBD2
V gene: TRBV2
clone size: -
CDR3 protein: CASRAIAGPTYEQYF
CDR3 DNA: TGTGCCAGCAGGGCAATAGCGGGACCCACCTACGAGCAGTACTTC

J gene: TRBJ2-2
D gene: -
V gene: TRBV13
clone size: -
CDR3 protein: CASSGARTGELFF
CDR3 DNA: TGTGCCAGCAGCGGCGCTCGGACCGGGGAGCTGTTTTTT

J gene: TRBJ2-7
D gene: -
V gene: TRBV7-9
clone size: -
CDR3 protein: CASSLTGPEQYF
CDR3 DNA: TGTGCCAGCAGCTTAACAGGGCCCGAGCAGTACTTC

J gene: TRBJ1-6
D gene: -
V gene: TRBV27
clone size: few
CDR3 protein: CASSPLNSPLHF
CDR3 DNA: TGTGCCAGCAGTCCTCTCAACTCACCCCTCCACTTT

J gene: TRBJ2-7
D gene: -
V gene: TRBV7-8
clone size: -
CDR3 protein: CASRAAISYEQYF
CDR3 DNA: TGTGCCAGCAGGGCCGCTATCTCCTACGAGCAGTACTTC

J gene: TRBJ1-5
D gene: TRBD1
V gene: TRBV7-9
clone size: -
CDR3 protein: CASSIGDRVDQPQHF
CDR3 DNA: TGTGCCAGCAGCATAGGCGACAGGGTGGATCAGCCCCAGCATTTT

J gene: TRBJ2-7
D gene: TRBD1
V gene: TRBV7-9
clone size: -
CDR3 protein: CASSPPTGVEQYF
CDR3 DNA: TGTGCCAGCAGCCCTCCTACAGGGGTAGAGCAGTACTTC

J gene: TRBJ1-5
D gene: -
V gene: TRBV4-1
clone size: -
CDR3 protein: CASRDLETANQPQHF
CDR3 DNA: TGCGCCAGCAGGGACCTAGAGACAGCAAATCAGCCCCAGCATTTT

J gene: TRBJ2-2
D gene: -
V gene: TRBV27
clone size: -
CDR3 protein: CASSLLGSGELFF
CDR3 DNA: TGTGCCAGCAGTTTATTGGGATCCGGGGAGCTGTTTTTT

J gene: TRBJ1-2
D gene: -
V gene: TRBV14
clone size: -
CDR3 protein: CASSRPVEAFNYGYTF
CDR3 DNA: TGTGCCAGCAGCCGCCCCGTGGAGGCGTTTAACTATGGCTACACCTTC

J gene: TRBJ2-5
D gene: TRBD1
V gene: TRBV2
clone size: -
CDR3 protein: CASTGQVDQETQYF
CDR3 DNA: TGTGCCAGCACAGGACAGGTTGATCAAGAGACCCAGTACTTC

J gene: TRBJ2-5
D gene: -
V gene: TRBV4-1
clone size: -
CDR3 protein: CASSYRDTQETQYF
CDR3 DNA: TGCGCCAGCAGCTACCGGGACACCCAAGAGACCCAGTACTTC

J gene: TRBJ2-3
D gene: TRBD2
V gene: TRBV10-1
clone size: -
CDR3 protein: CASSELSGGGFTDTQYF
CDR3 DNA: TGCGCCAGCAGTGAGTTGAGCGGGGGGGGTTTTACAGATACGCAGTATTTT

J gene: TRBJ2-4
D gene: -
V gene: TRBV7-9
clone size: -
CDR3 protein: CASSFLAYDIQYF
CDR3 DNA: TGTGCCAGCAGCTTTTTGGCCTACGACATTCAGTACTTC

J gene: TRBJ2-2
D gene: -
V gene: TRBV27
clone size: -
CDR3 protein: CASATGTYTGELFF
CDR3 DNA: TGTGCCAGCGCCACCGGGACTTACACCGGGGAGCTGTTTTTT

J gene: TRBJ1-1
D gene: -
V gene: TRBV6-5
clone size: -
CDR3 protein: CASSYSGGRTEAFF
CDR3 DNA: TGTGCCAGCAGTTACTCGGGGGGCCGGACTGAAGCTTTCTTT

J gene: TRBJ2-7
D gene: TRBD2
V gene: TRBV9
clone size: -
CDR3 protein: CASSVVAGGVYEQYF
CDR3 DNA: TGTGCCAGCAGCGTAGTAGCGGGGGGCGTCTACGAGCAGTACTTC

J gene: TRBJ2-1
D gene: TRBD1
V gene: TRBV5-1
clone size: -
CDR3 protein: CASSLGDSYNEQFF
CDR3 DNA: TGCGCCAGCAGCTTGGGGGACAGTTACAATGAGCAGTTCTTC

J gene: TRBJ2-5
D gene: TRBD2
V gene: TRBV6-1
clone size: -
CDR3 protein: CASGGAGGPEETQYF
CDR3 DNA: TGTGCCAGCGGAGGGGCGGGGGGACCGGAAGAGACCCAGTACTTC

J gene: TRBJ2-6
D gene: TRBD2
V gene: TRBV25-1
clone size: once
CDR3 protein: CASSGLAGARSGANVLTF
CDR3 DNA: TGTGCCAGCAGTGGACTAGCGGGAGCCCGCTCTGGGGCCAACGTCCTGACTTTC

J gene: TRBJ1-6
D gene: -
V gene: TRBV28
clone size: -
CDR3 protein: CASGTLTNSPLHF
CDR3 DNA: TGTGCCAGCGGGACGCTAACTAATTCACCCCTCCACTTT

J gene: TRBJ2-1
D gene: -
V gene: TRBV6-1
clone size: -
CDR3 protein: CASSDILVDEQFF
CDR3 DNA: TGTGCCAGCAGCGACATTCTAGTAGATGAGCAGTTCTTC

J gene: TRBJ2-7
D gene: TRBD2
V gene: TRBV4-1
clone size: -
CDR3 protein: CASSRSDTSGRIPDLGEQYF
CDR3 DNA: TGCGCCAGCAGTCGCAGCGACACTAGCGGGAGAATACCAGATTTGGGAGAGCAGTACTTC

J gene: TRBJ2-7
D gene: TRBD1
V gene: TRBV5-6
clone size: -
CDR3 protein: CASSTQGEEYF
CDR3 DNA: TGTGCCAGCAGCACCCAGGGGGAAGAGTACTTC

J gene: TRBJ2-7
D gene: -
V gene: TRBV30
clone size: -
CDR3 protein: CAWSLGQGDYEQYF
CDR3 DNA: TGTGCCTGGAGTTTGGGTCAGGGAGATTACGAGCAGTACTTC

J gene: TRBJ2-1
D gene: -
V gene: TRBV4-3
clone size: -
CDR3 protein: CASSQGSDEQFF
CDR3 DNA: TGCGCCAGCAGCCAAGGGTCCGATGAGCAGTTCTTC

J gene: TRBJ1-5
D gene: -
V gene: TRBV19
clone size: -
CDR3 protein: CASSIDWGDQPQHF
CDR3 DNA: TGTGCCAGTAGTATAGATTGGGGCGATCAGCCCCAGCATTTT

J gene: TRBJ1-6
D gene: -
V gene: TRBV30
clone size: few
CDR3 protein: CAWSENSPLHF
CDR3 DNA: TGTGCCTGGAGTGAAAATTCACCCCTCCACTTT

J gene: TRBJ2-1
D gene: -
V gene: TRBV7-6
clone size: -
CDR3 protein: CASSLLGTSDYNEQFF
CDR3 DNA: TGTGCCAGCAGCTTATTAGGGACCTCGGACTACAATGAGCAGTTCTTC

J gene: TRBJ2-1
D gene: -
V gene: TRBV6-5
clone size: -
CDR3 protein: CASSYSPGENNEQFF
CDR3 DNA: TGTGCCAGCAGTTACTCCCCGGGGGAGAACAATGAGCAGTTCTTC

J gene: TRBJ2-4
D gene: -
V gene: TRBV29-1
clone size: -
CDR3 protein: CSVDQGDGKNIQYF
CDR3 DNA: TGCAGCGTTGACCAAGGGGACGGCAAAAACATTCAGTACTTC

J gene: TRBJ2-5
D gene: -
V gene: TRBV15
clone size: -
CDR3 protein: CATSRVGQETQYF
CDR3 DNA: TGTGCCACCAGCAGGGTGGGGCAAGAGACCCAGTACTTC

J gene: TRBJ2-7
D gene: TRBD2
V gene: TRBV2
clone size: -
CDR3 protein: CASRGTSSYEQYF
CDR3 DNA: TGTGCCAGCAGGGGGACTAGCTCCTACGAGCAGTACTTC

J gene: TRBJ2-1
D gene: TRBD2
V gene: TRBV27
clone size: -
CDR3 protein: CASSWGGRGFF
CDR3 DNA: TGTGCCAGCAGTTGGGGCGGGAGGGGGTTCTTC